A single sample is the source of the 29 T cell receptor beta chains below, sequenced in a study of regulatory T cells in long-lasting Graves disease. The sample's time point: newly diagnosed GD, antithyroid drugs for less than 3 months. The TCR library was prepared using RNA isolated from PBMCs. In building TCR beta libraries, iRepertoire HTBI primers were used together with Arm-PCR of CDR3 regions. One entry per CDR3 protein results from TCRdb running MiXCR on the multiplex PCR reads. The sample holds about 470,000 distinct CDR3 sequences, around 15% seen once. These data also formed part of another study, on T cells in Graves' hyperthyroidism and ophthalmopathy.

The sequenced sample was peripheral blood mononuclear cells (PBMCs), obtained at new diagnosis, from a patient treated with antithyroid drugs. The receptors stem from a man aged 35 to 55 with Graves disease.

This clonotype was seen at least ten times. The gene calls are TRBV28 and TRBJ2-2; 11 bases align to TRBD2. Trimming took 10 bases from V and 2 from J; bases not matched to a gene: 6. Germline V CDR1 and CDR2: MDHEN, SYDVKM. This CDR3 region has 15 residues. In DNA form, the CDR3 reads TGTGCCACCCGGACTAGCGGGCCCAACACCGGGGAGCTGTTTTTT. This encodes CATRTSGPNTGELFF.

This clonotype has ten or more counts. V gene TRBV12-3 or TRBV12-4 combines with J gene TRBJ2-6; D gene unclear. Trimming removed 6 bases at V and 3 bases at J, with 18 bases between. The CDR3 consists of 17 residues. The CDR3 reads CASRSDLGKRGANVLTF. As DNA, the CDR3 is TGTGCCAGCAGGAGTGATCTAGGGAAGCGTGGGGCCAACGTCCTGACTTTC.

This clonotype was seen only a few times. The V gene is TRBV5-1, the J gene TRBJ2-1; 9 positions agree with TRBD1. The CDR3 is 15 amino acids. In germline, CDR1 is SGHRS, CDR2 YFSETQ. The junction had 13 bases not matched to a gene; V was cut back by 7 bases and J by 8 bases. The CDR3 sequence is CASCPGTGSRHEQFF. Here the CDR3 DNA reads TGCGCCAGCTGCCCCGGGACAGGGTCAAGGCATGAGCAGTTCTTC.

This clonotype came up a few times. Here the CDR3 DNA reads TGTGCCAGCAGTTTTCTCTCCGGACTGAGCAGTGGGGAGCTGTTTTTT. Protein: CASSFLSGLSSGELFF. The gene calls are TRBV28 and TRBJ2-2, with D possibly being TRBD2 (5 bases). Germline V gene data show CDR1 as MDHEN and CDR2 as SYDVKM. Trimming cost V 3 bases and J 8 bases, with 19 bases left between them. This CDR3 is 16 amino acids long.

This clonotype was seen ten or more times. The DNA for the CDR3 is TGTGCCAGCAGACCCGGGACTCATGGCAATCAGCCCCAGCATTTT. Its protein product is CASRPGTHGNQPQHF. J is TRBJ1-5 and V is TRBV12-3 or TRBV12-4; a possible D gene is TRBD1 (5 bases). The V gene lost 6 bases and the J gene lost 2 bases, with 14 bases spanning the gap. CDR3 length equals 15 residues.

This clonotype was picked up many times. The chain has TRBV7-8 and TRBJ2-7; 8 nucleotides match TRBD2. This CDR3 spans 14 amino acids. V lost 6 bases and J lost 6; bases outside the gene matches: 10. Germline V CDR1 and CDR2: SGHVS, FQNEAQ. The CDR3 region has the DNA TGTGCCAGCAGATTCGGGAGGGCCAAAGGCGAGCAGTACTTC. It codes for CASRFGRAKGEQYF. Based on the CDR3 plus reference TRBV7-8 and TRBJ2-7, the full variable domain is GAGVSQSPRYKVAKRGQDVALRCDPISGHVSLFWYQQALGQGPEFLTYFQNEAQLDKSGLPSDRFFAERPEGSVSTLKIQRTQQEDSAVYLCASRFGRAKGEQYFGPGTRLTVT.

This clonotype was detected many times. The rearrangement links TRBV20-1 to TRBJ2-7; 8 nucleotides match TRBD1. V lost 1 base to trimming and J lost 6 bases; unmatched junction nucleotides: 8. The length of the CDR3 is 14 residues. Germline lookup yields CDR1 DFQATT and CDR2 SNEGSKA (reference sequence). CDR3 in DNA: TGCAGTGCTAGAGGGCGACAGGGGCTTGGCGAGCAGTACTTC. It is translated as CSARGRQGLGEQYF.

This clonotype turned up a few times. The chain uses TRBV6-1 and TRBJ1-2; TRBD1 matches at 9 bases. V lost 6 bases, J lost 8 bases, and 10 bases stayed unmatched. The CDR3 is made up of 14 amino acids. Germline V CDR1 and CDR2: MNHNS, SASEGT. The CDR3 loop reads CASRNRDRVEGYTF. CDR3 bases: TGTGCCAGCAGAAACCGGGACAGGGTTGAAGGCTACACCTTC.

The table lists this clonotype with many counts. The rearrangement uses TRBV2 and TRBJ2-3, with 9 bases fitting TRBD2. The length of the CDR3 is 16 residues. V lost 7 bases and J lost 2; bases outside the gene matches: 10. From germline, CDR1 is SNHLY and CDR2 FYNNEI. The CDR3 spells CASIPAASGITDTQYF. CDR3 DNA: TGTGCCAGCATCCCAGCGGCTAGCGGGATCACAGATACGCAGTATTTT.

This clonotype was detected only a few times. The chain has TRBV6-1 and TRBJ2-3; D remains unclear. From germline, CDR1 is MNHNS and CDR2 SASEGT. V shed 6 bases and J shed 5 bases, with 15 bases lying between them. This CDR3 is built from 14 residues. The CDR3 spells CASSRGQEGDTQYF. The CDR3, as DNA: TGTGCCAGCAGCCGCGGCCAGGAAGGAGATACGCAGTATTTT.

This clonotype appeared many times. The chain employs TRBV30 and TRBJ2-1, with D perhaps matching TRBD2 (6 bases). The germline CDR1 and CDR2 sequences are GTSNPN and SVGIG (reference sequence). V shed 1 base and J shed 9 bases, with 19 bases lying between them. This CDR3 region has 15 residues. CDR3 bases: TGTGCCTGGAGTGGGGTTTGGACGGGAGCGAGTGAGCAGTTCTTC. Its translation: CAWSGVWTGASEQFF.

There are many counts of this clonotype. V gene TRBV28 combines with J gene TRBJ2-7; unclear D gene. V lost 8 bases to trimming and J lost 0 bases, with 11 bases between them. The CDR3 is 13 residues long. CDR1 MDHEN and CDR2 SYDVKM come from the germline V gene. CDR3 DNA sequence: TGTGCCAGCTGCCCCATGTTCTCCTACGAGCAGTACTTC. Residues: CASCPMFSYEQYF.

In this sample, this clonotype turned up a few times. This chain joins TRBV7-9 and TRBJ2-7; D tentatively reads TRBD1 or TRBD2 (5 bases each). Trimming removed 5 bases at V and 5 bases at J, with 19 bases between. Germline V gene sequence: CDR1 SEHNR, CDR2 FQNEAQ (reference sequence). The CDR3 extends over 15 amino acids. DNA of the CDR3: TGTGCCAGCAGCCAAGTGAGGGGAGCCGTCAACGAGCAGTACTTC. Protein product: CASSQVRGAVNEQYF.

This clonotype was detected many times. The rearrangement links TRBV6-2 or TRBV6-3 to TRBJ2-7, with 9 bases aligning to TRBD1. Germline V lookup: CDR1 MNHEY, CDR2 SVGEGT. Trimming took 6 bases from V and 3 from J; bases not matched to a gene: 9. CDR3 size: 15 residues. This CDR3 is CASSPTGGSLYEQYF. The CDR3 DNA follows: TGTGCCAGCAGCCCGACAGGGGGTTCCCTCTACGAGCAGTACTTC.

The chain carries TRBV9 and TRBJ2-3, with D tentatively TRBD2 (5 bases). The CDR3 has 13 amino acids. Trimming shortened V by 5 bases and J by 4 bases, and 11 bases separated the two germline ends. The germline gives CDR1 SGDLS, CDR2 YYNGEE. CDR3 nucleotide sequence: TGTGCCAGCAGTGAACTAGTGGCAGATACGCAGTATTTT. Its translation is CASSELVADTQYF.

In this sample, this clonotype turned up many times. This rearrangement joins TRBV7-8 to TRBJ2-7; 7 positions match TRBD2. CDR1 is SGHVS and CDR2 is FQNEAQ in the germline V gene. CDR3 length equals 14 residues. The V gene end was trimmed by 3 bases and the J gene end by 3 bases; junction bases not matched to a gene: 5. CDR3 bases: TGTGCCAGCAGCTTCGCGGGAGCCAACTACGAGCAGTACTTC. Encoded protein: CASSFAGANYEQYF.

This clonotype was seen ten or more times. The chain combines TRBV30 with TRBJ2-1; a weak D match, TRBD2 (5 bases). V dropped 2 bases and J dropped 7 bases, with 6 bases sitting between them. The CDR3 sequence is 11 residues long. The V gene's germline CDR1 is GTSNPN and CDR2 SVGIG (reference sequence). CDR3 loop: CAWSLANEQFF. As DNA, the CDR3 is TGTGCCTGGAGTCTAGCAAATGAGCAGTTCTTC.

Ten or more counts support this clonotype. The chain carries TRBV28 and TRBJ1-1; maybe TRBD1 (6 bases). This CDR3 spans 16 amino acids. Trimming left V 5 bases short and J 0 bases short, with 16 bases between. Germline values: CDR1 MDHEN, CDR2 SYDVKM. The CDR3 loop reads CASSLAGALMNTEAFF. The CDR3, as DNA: TGTGCCAGCAGTCTGGCAGGGGCGTTGATGAACACTGAAGCTTTCTTT.

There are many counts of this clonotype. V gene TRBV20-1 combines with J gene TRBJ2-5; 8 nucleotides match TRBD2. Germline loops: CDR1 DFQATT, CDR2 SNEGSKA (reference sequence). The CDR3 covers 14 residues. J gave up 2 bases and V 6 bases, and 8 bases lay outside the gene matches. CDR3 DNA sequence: TGCAGTGCGGAGGTAGCGGGATGGCAAGAGACCCAGTACTTC. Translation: CSAEVAGWQETQYF.

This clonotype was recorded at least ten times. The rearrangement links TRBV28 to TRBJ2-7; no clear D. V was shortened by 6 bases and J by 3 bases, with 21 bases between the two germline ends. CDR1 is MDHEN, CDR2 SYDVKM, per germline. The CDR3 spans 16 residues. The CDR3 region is CASSRPSRDWGYEQYF. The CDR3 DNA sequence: TGTGCCAGCAGCCGCCCGAGTAGGGATTGGGGCTACGAGCAGTACTTC.

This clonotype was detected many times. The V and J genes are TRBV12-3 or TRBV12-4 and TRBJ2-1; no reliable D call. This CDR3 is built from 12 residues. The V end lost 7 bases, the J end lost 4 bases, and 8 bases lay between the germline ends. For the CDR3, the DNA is TGTGCCAGCACCTACCGGTACAATGAGCAGTTCTTC. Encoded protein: CASTYRYNEQFF.

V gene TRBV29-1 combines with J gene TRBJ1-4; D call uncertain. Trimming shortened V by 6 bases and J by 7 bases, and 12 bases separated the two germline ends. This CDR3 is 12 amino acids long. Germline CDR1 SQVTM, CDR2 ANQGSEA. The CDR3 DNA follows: TGCAGCGTAGGATACGGGAGTGAAAAACTGTTTTTT. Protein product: CSVGYGSEKLFF.

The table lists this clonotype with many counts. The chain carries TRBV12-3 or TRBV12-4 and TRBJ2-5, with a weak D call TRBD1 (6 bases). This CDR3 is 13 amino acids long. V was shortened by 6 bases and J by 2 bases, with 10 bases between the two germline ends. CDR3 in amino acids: CASSQDRQETQYF. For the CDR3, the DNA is TGTGCCAGCAGCCAAGACAGGCAAGAGACCCAGTACTTC.

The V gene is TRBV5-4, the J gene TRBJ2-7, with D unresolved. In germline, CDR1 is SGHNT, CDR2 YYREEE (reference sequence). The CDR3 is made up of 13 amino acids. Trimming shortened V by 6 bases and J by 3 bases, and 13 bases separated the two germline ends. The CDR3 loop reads CASTSGPHYEQYF. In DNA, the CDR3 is TGTGCCAGCACCTCCGGACCACACTACGAGCAGTACTTC.

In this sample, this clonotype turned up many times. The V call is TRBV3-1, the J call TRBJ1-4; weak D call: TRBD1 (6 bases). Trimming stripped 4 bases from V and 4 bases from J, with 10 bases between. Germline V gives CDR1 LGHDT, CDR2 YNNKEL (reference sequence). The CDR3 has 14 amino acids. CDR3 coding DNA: TGTGCCAGCAGCCTCACAGGGAGTAATGAAAAACTGTTTTTT. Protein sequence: CASSLTGSNEKLFF. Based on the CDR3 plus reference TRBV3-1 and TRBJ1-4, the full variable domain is DTAVSQTPKYLVTQMGNDKSIKCEQNLGHDTMYWYKQDSKKFLKIMFSYNNKELIINETVPNRFSPKSPDKAHLNLHINSLELGDSAVYFCASSLTGSNEKLFFGSGTQLSVL.

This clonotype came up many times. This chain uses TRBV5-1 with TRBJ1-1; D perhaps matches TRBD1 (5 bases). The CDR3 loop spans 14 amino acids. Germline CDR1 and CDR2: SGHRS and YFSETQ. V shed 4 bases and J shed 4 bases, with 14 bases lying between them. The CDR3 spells CASSLTMGGTEAFF. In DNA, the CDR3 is TGCGCCAGCAGCCTGACTATGGGGGGCACTGAAGCTTTCTTT.

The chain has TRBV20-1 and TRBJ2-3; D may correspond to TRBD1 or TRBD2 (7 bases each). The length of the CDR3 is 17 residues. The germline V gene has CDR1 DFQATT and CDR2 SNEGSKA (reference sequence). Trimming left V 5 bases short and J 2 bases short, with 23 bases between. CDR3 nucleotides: TGCAGTGCTCCGACAGGGTGGCGGGGGCGCAACACAGATACGCAGTATTTT. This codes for CSAPTGWRGRNTDTQYF.

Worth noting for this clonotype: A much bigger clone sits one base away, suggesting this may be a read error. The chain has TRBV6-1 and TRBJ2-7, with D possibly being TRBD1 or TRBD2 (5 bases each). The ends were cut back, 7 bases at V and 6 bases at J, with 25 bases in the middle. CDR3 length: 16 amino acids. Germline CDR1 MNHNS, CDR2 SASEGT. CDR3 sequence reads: CASIKGRGRAPIEQYF. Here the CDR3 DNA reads TGTGCCAGCATAAAAGGTCGGGGCAGGGCCCCTATCGAGCAGTACTTC.

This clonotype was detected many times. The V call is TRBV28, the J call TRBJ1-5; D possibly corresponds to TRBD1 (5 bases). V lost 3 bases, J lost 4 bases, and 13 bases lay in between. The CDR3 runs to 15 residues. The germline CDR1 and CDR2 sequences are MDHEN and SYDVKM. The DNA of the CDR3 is TGTGCCAGCAGTTTTGGGGGGGACCCAAATCAGCCCCAGCATTTT. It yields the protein CASSFGGDPNQPQHF.